The 21 T cell receptor beta chains below all came from one sample that was sequenced in a study of memory CD4+ T cells and cytomegalovirus serostatus. Single viable CD3+CD4+CD8-CD45RO+ cells were sorted as the memory CD4+ T cells. The table came from immunoSEQ multiplex PCR; TCRdb's copy has only in-frame clones and leaves some out. The table records fewer than 90,000 clones, under 80% of them present only once. Sequencing was performed on memory CD4+ T cells from blood. The receptors here all came from an adult in good health and CMV-seropositive.

The chain carries TRBV30 and TRBJ2-7; 8 bases match TRBD2. Germline V gives CDR1 GTSNPN, CDR2 SVGIG (reference sequence). The CDR3 is made up of 14 amino acids. The V and J ends lost 0 bases and 6 bases, in that order; junction bases with no gene match: 7. Here the CDR3 reads CAWSVEATSGEQYV. The CDR3 nucleotides are TGTGCCTGGAGTGTAGAGGCTACTAGCGGCGAGCAGTACGTC.

The chain is built from TRBV29-1 and TRBJ1-2; tentatively, D is TRBD1 (6 bases). Germline V gene sequence: CDR1 SQVTM, CDR2 ANQGSEA. V shed 5 bases and J shed 3 bases, with 19 bases lying between them. The CDR3 has 15 residues. CDR3: CSVLGGVRVDYGYTF. The DNA for the CDR3 is TGCAGCGTTCTCGGGGGCGTCCGAGTTGACTATGGCTACACCTTC. Supplemented by reference TRBV29-1 and TRBJ1-2, the full variable domain reads SAVISQKPSRDICQRGTSLTIQCQVDSQVTMMFWYRQQPGQSLTLIATANQGSEATYESGFVIDKFPISRPNLTFSTLTVSNMSPEDSSIYLCSVLGGVRVDYGYTFGSGTRLTVV.

V and J are TRBV2 and TRBJ2-7, with D possibly being TRBD1 (5 bases). This CDR3 is 14 amino acids long. Germline CDR1 SNHLY, CDR2 FYNNEI. The V end lost 4 bases, the J end lost 0 bases, and 10 bases lay between the germline ends. The CDR3, as DNA: TGTGCCAGCAGTGGACAGAGATACTCCTACGAGCAGTACTTC. Translation gives CASSGQRYSYEQYF. The variable domain in full, with the rest retrieved from reference TRBV2 and TRBJ2-7, is EPEVTQTPSHQVTQMGQEVILRCVPISNHLYFYWYRQILGQKVEFLVSFYNNEISEKSEIFDDQFSVERPDGSNFTLKIRSTKLEDSAMYFCASSGQRYSYEQYFGPGTRLTVT.

This clone has a handful of counts. The rearrangement links TRBV5-1 to TRBJ1-2; D is undetermined. The CDR3 extends over 16 amino acids. In germline, CDR1 is SGHRS, CDR2 YFSETQ. Trimming took 0 bases from V and 1 from J, leaving 13 bases between them. CDR3 nucleotide sequence: TGCGCCAGCAGCTTGGGCTGGGTTGGGGTTAACTATGGCTACACCTTC. Protein: CASSLGWVGVNYGYTF.

This clone was detected only a few times. The CDR3 here is CASSVGRASFYGYTF. Here the CDR3 DNA reads TGTGCCAGCAGCGTAGGAAGGGCGAGTTTCTATGGCTACACCTTC. The V gene is TRBV9, the J gene TRBJ1-2; D gene ambiguous. Trimming took 0 bases from V and 4 from J, leaving 13 bases between them. CDR3 length: 15 residues. Germline V lookup: CDR1 SGDLS, CDR2 YYNGEE.

The chain links TRBV7-2 to TRBJ1-5, with D perhaps matching TRBD1 (5 bases). The CDR3 extends over 16 amino acids. V shed 5 bases and J shed 3 bases, with 17 bases lying between them. Germline V lookup: CDR1 SGHTA, CDR2 FQGNSA. CDR3 sequence reads: CASSPHGGGNNQPQHF. CDR3 bases: TGTGCCAGCAGCCCCCACGGCGGGGGTAACAATCAGCCCCAGCATTTT.

The V gene is TRBV5-8, the J gene TRBJ1-2; tentatively, D is TRBD1 (6 bases). The CDR3 spans 13 residues. CDR1 is SGHTS, CDR2 YDEGEE, per germline. V lost 3 bases to trimming and J lost 8 bases, with 14 bases between them. CDR3 sequence reads: CASSSTGFFGYTF. The CDR3 nucleotides are TGTGCCAGCAGCTCCACAGGGTTCTTCGGCTACACCTTC.

The V call is TRBV7-6, the J call TRBJ1-1; D gene unclear. Germline V lookup: CDR1 SGHVS, CDR2 FNYEAQ. Trimming left V 1 base short and J 7 bases short, with 7 bases between. The CDR3 contains 12 residues. DNA of the CDR3: TGTGCCAGCAGCTTAGGGGAGAGTGAAGCTTTCTTT. Its translation: CASSLGESEAFF.

The chain uses TRBV5-5 and TRBJ2-5; tentative D call: TRBD1 (6 bases). Germline V lookup: CDR1 SGHKS, CDR2 YYEKEE (reference sequence). This CDR3 comprises 13 residues. The V end lost 4 bases, the J end lost 4 bases, and 11 bases lay between the germline ends. CDR3 sequence: CASSPGTTETQYF. The CDR3 DNA reads as TGTGCCAGCAGCCCCGGGACAACAGAGACCCAGTACTTC.

The chain links TRBV6-1 to TRBJ2-5; 12 positions agree with TRBD2. Germline trimming cut 2 bases from V and 2 bases from J; bases unmatched to any gene: 0. The CDR3 totals 15 residues. Germline lookup yields CDR1 MNHNS and CDR2 SASEGT. CDR3 sequence reads: CASSELAGGQETQYF. The CDR3 coding sequence is TGTGCCAGCAGTGAACTAGCGGGGGGGCAAGAGACCCAGTACTTC.

A single count supports this clone. V gene TRBV12-5 combines with J gene TRBJ2-3, with D perhaps TRBD1 (6 bases). The CDR3 covers 16 residues. The V gene lost 1 base and the J gene lost 5 bases, with 16 bases spanning the gap. Germline CDR1 and CDR2: LGHNT and FRNRAP. CDR3 residues: CASGLGWAGVGDTQYF. Written as DNA, the CDR3 is TGTGCTAGTGGTTTGGGCTGGGCAGGGGTAGGAGATACGCAGTATTTT.

The chain is built from TRBV2 and TRBJ2-2; 11 bases agree with TRBD2. Looked up from germline, CDR1 is SNHLY and CDR2 is FYNNEI. Unmatched junction bases numbered 9, after V lost 6 bases and J lost 6 bases. The CDR3 length is 16 residues. The DNA of the CDR3 is TGTGCCAGCAGCGAAATTAGCGGGGGGGAGTCCGGGGAGCTGTTTTTT. Its protein product is CASSEISGGESGELFF.

The chain combines TRBV27 with TRBJ1-2; 9 positions agree with TRBD1. Germline values: CDR1 MNHEY, CDR2 SMNVEV (reference sequence). The CDR3 contains 17 residues. The V gene end was trimmed by 5 bases and the J gene end by 5 bases; junction bases not matched to a gene: 15. The CDR3 DNA is TGTGCCAGCAGTAGAGAAGGATCCGGGACAGGGAGGTATGGCTACACCTTC. It encodes CASSREGSGTGRYGYTF.

The chain is built from TRBV13 and TRBJ2-3; TRBD1 matches 7 bases. Germline-derived CDR1 and CDR2 are PRHDT and FYEKMQ (reference sequence). The CDR3 consists of 13 residues. V dropped 3 bases and J dropped 4; count of bases not matched to a gene: 1. CDR3 residues: CASSFTGADTQYF. The CDR3 DNA is TGTGCCAGCAGCTTCACAGGGGCAGATACGCAGTATTTT.

DNA of the CDR3: TGTGCCAGCAGTTTTCTCCCGGATACGCAGTATTTT. Translating it yields CASSFLPDTQYF. The chain employs TRBV5-6 and TRBJ2-3; unclear D gene. The CDR3 spans 12 residues. From germline, CDR1 is SGHDT and CDR2 YYEEEE. Trimming removed 5 bases from V and 6 bases from J, with 10 bases in between.

V usage is TRBV29-1 and J usage is TRBJ2-3, with 11 bases matching TRBD2. V gave up 7 bases and J gave up 3 bases; unmatched junction bases: 6. Per germline, CDR1 SQVTM and CDR2 ANQGSEA. The CDR3 is 14 residues long. The CDR3 nucleotides are TGCAGCGCGTCCGGGACTAGCGGAACAGATACGCAGTATTTT. As protein: CSASGTSGTDTQYF.

This chain joins TRBV6-1 and TRBJ2-2; 9 bases map to TRBD1. Trimming at V came to 7 bases and at J to 8 bases, leaving 8 bases not matched to a gene. This CDR3 has 14 residues. Germline V gene sequence: CDR1 MNHNS, CDR2 SASEGT. CDR3 protein: CASKRTGEVGELFF. In DNA form, the CDR3 reads TGTGCCAGCAAAAGGACAGGGGAAGTAGGGGAGCTGTTTTTT.

This clone has a handful of counts. Relative to the germline gene, one junction end is altered; a read error may explain this. This chain links TRBV5-1 with TRBJ2-3; 12 bases line up with TRBD2. The germline V gene encodes CDR1 SGHRS and CDR2 YFSETQ. The CDR3 totals 15 residues. Written as DNA, the CDR3 is TGCGCCAGCAGGTTGGGACTAGCGGGCCCGGATACGCAGTATTTT. As protein: CASRLGLAGPDTQYF.

The chain uses TRBV11-3 and TRBJ2-2; D unclear. Trimming shortened V by 3 bases and J by 5 bases, and 4 bases separated the two germline ends. CDR3 size: 12 residues. The germline gives CDR1 SGHNT, CDR2 YENEEA. The CDR3 reads CASSFETGELFF. The CDR3 DNA follows: TGTGCCAGCAGCTTCGAGACCGGGGAGCTGTTTTTT. The whole variable domain, filled in from reference TRBV11-3 and TRBJ2-2, reads EAGVVQSPRYKIIEKKQPVAFWCNPISGHNTLYWYLQNLGQGPELLIRYENEEAVDDSQLPKDRFSAERLKGVDSTLKIQPAELGDSAVYLCASSFETGELFFGEGSRLTVL.

CDR3 DNA sequence: TGTGCCAGTACCCCCCCCGAGGGAGGGATTAATCAGCCCCAGCATTTT. Its translation: CASTPPEGGINQPQHF. V is TRBV19 and J is TRBJ1-5; no firm D call. CDR3 size: 16 residues. Per germline, CDR1 LNHDA and CDR2 SQIVND (reference sequence). V was trimmed by 7 bases and J by 4 bases, leaving 20 bases between them.

The chain links TRBV6-1 to TRBJ1-2; 7 nucleotides agree with TRBD1. This CDR3 comprises 15 residues. Germline V gives CDR1 MNHNS, CDR2 SASEGT. Trimming at V came to 3 bases and at J to 4 bases, leaving 8 bases not matched to a gene. The CDR3 reads CASSEVRRGIYGYTF. For the CDR3, the DNA is TGTGCCAGCAGTGAGGTTCGCAGGGGGATCTATGGCTACACCTTC.